This TCR beta chain was retrieved from a study of yellow fever vaccine responses in identical twins. This clonotype has more than one count but fewer than ten. The CDR3 covers 15 residues. Trimming removed 0 bases at V and 2 bases at J, with 9 bases between. CDR1 and CDR2 (germline): SGHTA, FQGNSA. Using its own MiXCR run on the RT-PCR reads, TCRdb lists one record per CDR3 protein. The sample has under 1,300 distinct CDR3 sequences, about 73% seen once. This receptor was taken from a female donor who received the yellow fever vaccine. The input for sequencing was T cells from blood (PBMCs), unsorted or a sorted subset (not recorded which), taken before or after yellow fever vaccination (not recorded which). This chain uses TRBV7-2 with TRBJ2-3; no clear D. The CDR3 DNA reads TGTGCCAGCAGCTTAGCCGCACTTTCCACAGATACGCAGTATTTT. Translating gives CASSLAALSTDTQYF. The complete variable domain, with remaining parts taken from reference TRBV7-2 and TRBJ2-3, reads GAGVSQSPSNKVTEKGKDVELRCDPISGHTALYWYRQSLGQGLEFLIYFQGNSAPDKSGLPSDRFSAERTGGSVSTLTIQRTQQEDSAVYLCASSLAALSTDTQYFGPGTRLTVL.